The rows below give T cell receptor beta chains drawn from one sample of a study of blood T cell repertoires in COVID-19. Measured with immunoSEQ multiplex PCR; TCRdb has only the in-frame clones, and not every one. The sample has under 300,000 clones; 70% to 90% are singletons. Sequencing was carried out using peripheral blood. Receptor source: a woman aged 30 to 39 with COVID-19, enrolled during active disease. The conserved cysteine and the conserved F or W are not part of the CDR3 here. The D gene is left open where the match is weak. Clone size is not always given. Where it is, it says once, few, many or a class for expanded clones.

TRBJ1-4,TRBV29-1,TRBD1,few,SVKRGTVGKLF
TRBJ1-2,TRBV9,TRBD1,once,ASSSGTGTYGYT
TRBJ1-1,TRBV10-2,NA,NA,ASSAWDISRAEAF
TRBJ2-7,TRBV5-4,NA,NA,ASSPTVGTYEQY
TRBJ2-5,TRBV7-2,NA,NA,ASSGDSMETQY
TRBJ2-1,TRBV19,TRBD2,NA,ASSTTSASYNEQF
TRBJ2-7,TRBV5-6,NA,few,ASSLQSGTAYEQY
TRBJ1-2,TRBV6-2/TRBV6-3,NA,NA,ASSFIRQRGYT
TRBJ2-1,TRBV7-2,NA,NA,ASSLRLAYNEQF
TRBJ1-6,TRBV28,TRBD1,NA,ASSFGRGYSPLH